Listed below are T cell receptor beta chains from one sample, sequenced in a study of blood T cell repertoires in COVID-19. Profiled with immunoSEQ multiplex PCR; TCRdb holds only in-frame clones, not every one. The table records fewer than 200,000 clones, approximately 92% of them present only once. Sequences were obtained from peripheral blood. All receptors come from a man under 40 with COVID-19, enrolled during active disease. Each CDR3 is given with its conserved first and last residue. Fields, in order: V gene, J gene, clone size, CDR3 protein. Expanded clones are given a class, and other clones once, few, many or no size at all.

>TRBV11-3|TRBJ1-1|-
CASSLDPGLNTEAFF
>TRBV7-2|TRBJ2-7|-
CASSILQGTYEQYF
>TRBV7-2|TRBJ2-3|-
CASSRTQSTDTQYF
>TRBV4-2|TRBJ2-1|-
CASSQGGQGSYNEQFF
>TRBV2|TRBJ2-1|once
CASSADTNEQFF
>TRBV5-1|TRBJ2-7|-
CASSFAVIAGAYEQYF
>TRBV5-5|TRBJ1-6|-
CASRRVYDGLNSPLHF
>TRBV7-9|TRBJ1-4|-
CASSLERAPNEKLFF
>TRBV4-3|TRBJ2-3|-
CASSQDPRRDTDTQYF
>TRBV7-2|TRBJ1-6|-
CASSSLGRTGGTNSPLHF
>TRBV7-2|TRBJ1-5|-
CASSPGTENQPQHF
>TRBV4-2|TRBJ2-1|-
CASSQGGDRAHNEQFF
>TRBV7-9|TRBJ2-2|-
CASSPPSGGETGELFF
>TRBV27|TRBJ2-5|-
CASSLSGIEGETQYF
>TRBV28|TRBJ2-7|few
CASSLAGRYEQYF
>TRBV4-1|TRBJ1-1|-
CASSQDQGARTEAFF
>TRBV11-1|TRBJ2-7|-
CASSLIRTGTREQYF
>TRBV30|TRBJ2-2|-
CAWTRGQGGPGELFF
>TRBV7-2|TRBJ1-5|-
CASSLEAVQPQHF
>TRBV7-9|TRBJ1-1|-
CASSKTWNTEAFF
>TRBV29-1|TRBJ1-4|-
CSVRRDRNEKLFF
>TRBV5-4|TRBJ1-4|-
CASSSTGGSTNEKLFF
>TRBV18|TRBJ1-1|-
CASSSREGDTEAFF
>TRBV24-1|TRBJ2-3|-
CAPSDSGAGGSTDTQYF